The 11 T cell receptor beta chains presented below share a single source sample, sequenced in a study of monozygotic twins with inflammatory bowel disease. Reanalyzing the 5' RACE reads, TCRdb keeps one entry per CDR3 protein, without DNA. The sample data list over 130,000 distinct CDR3 sequences. Sequenced input: blood. The receptor source for this set is a human donor with ulcerative colitis or Crohn's disease, or a healthy co-twin of an affected twin (not recorded which).

The gene calls are TRBV11-2 and TRBJ2-2; without DNA, the TCRdb call of TRBD1 cannot be checked. The germline V gene encodes CDR1 SGHAT and CDR2 FQNNGV. CDR3 length: 18 amino acids. The CDR3 region is CASSLVALQGRITGELFF.

This rearrangement joins TRBV5-1 to TRBJ2-7; TCRdb indicates TRBD1, and absent DNA this call remains unverified. There are 13 residues in the CDR3. The germline V gene encodes CDR1 SGHRS and CDR2 YFSETQ. CDR3 residues: CASSSWTGDEQYF.

The rearrangement joins TRBV5-4 to TRBJ2-3; TCRdb gives TRBD2 as the D gene, but with no DNA this cannot be confirmed. This CDR3 contains 15 residues. From germline, CDR1 is SGHNT and CDR2 YYREEE (reference sequence). The CDR3 reads CASSNRLVSTDTQYF.

This chain links TRBV12-3 or TRBV12-4 with TRBJ1-2. The CDR3 contains 15 residues. The CDR3 protein is CASSLHSSVWNGYTF.

CDR3 loop: CSVSAGTNTEAFF. The rearrangement joins TRBV29-1 to TRBJ1-1. The germline CDR1 and CDR2 sequences are SQVTM and ANQGSEA. The CDR3 is 13 residues long. The variable domain in full, with the rest retrieved from reference TRBV29-1 and TRBJ1-1, is SAVISQKPSRDICQRGTSLTIQCQVDSQVTMMFWYRQQPGQSLTLIATANQGSEATYESGFVIDKFPISRPNLTFSTLTVSNMSPEDSSIYLCSVSAGTNTEAFFGQGTRLTVV.

V and J are TRBV5-1 and TRBJ2-3. This CDR3 is built from 14 residues. The germline V gene has CDR1 SGHRS and CDR2 YFSETQ. The CDR3 loop is CASSLEQFTDTQYF.

This clonotype counts as medium-sized by frequency. This chain joins TRBV6-4 and TRBJ2-3; the TRBD2 assignment by TCRdb is unverifiable without DNA. The CDR3 covers 16 residues. Germline assignment: CDR1 MRHNA and CDR2 SNTAGT. The CDR3 protein is CASSDSTSGGADTQYF.

The chain is built from TRBV7-2 and TRBJ2-7; TCRdb proposes TRBD1, but this gene call is untestable without DNA. Germline assignment: CDR1 SGHTA and CDR2 FQGNSA. This CDR3 is 15 amino acids long. CDR3 loop: CASSSGTGSTYEQYF.

The chain uses TRBV27 and TRBJ1-1; no DNA is available, so the TRBD1 call from TCRdb remains unchecked. CDR3 length: 15 residues. The germline CDR1 and CDR2 sequences are MNHEY and SMNVEV (reference sequence). The CDR3: CASSLSPGANTEAFF.

CDR3 loop: CASSPRFQGHFTDTQYF. The V and J genes are TRBV7-3 and TRBJ2-3; as DNA is missing, the TRBD1 call by TCRdb cannot be tested. This CDR3 region has 17 residues. Germline-derived CDR1 and CDR2 are SGHTA and FQGTGA.

The chain employs TRBV7-2 and TRBJ2-1; with no DNA, the TCRdb D assignment of TRBD2 cannot be verified. CDR1 is SGHTA and CDR2 is FQGNSA in the germline V gene. The CDR3 totals 14 residues. Here the CDR3 reads CASILGSAYNEQFF.